The 28 T cell receptor beta chains below come from one sample, sequenced in a study of CD8 T cells in ankylosing spondylitis. In TCRdb, the 5' RACE reads were re-called with MiXCR into one record per CDR3 protein. The sample has about 240,000 distinct CDR3 sequences, 8% to 9% seen once; the top ten hold 4.8%. The specimen sequenced was blood, either unsorted or a sorted T cell fraction (not recorded which). The origin of the receptors is a female donor with ankylosing spondylitis or in good health (not recorded which).

Many counts were recorded for this clonotype. This chain links TRBV6-1 with TRBJ2-6, with 8 bases lining up with TRBD1. There are 15 residues in the CDR3. V was pared by 5 bases and J by 4 bases, with 4 bases of the junction left unmatched. Germline loops: CDR1 MNHNS, CDR2 SASEGT. The CDR3 DNA reads as TGTGCCAGCAGTCCGGACAGGGAAGGGGCCAACGTCCTGACTTTC. It encodes CASSPDREGANVLTF.

With regard to this clonotype: A single base separates this from a much larger clone, so it may be a read error. The CDR3 region is CASTAWGGSRQNEQFF. In DNA, the CDR3 is TGTGCCAGCACTGCCTGGGGCGGGAGCCGGCAGAATGAGCAGTTCTTC. This chain uses TRBV2 with TRBJ2-1, with 7 bases that match TRBD2. Unmatched junction bases numbered 16, after V lost 7 bases and J lost 7 bases. The CDR3 length is 16 residues. From germline, CDR1 is SNHLY and CDR2 FYNNEI.

This clonotype was detected ten times or more. This chain links TRBV7-2 with TRBJ2-7; D is tentatively TRBD1 or TRBD2 (6 bases each). Germline assignment: CDR1 SGHTA and CDR2 FQGNSA. Trimming removed 0 bases at V and 6 bases at J, with 15 bases between. There are 15 residues in the CDR3. The CDR3 DNA sequence: TGTGCCAGCAGCTTAGCGCCTTTAACGGGGGCCGAGCAGTACTTC. Amino acids: CASSLAPLTGAEQYF.

Worth noting for this clonotype: A read error is possible here, since a much larger clone lies one base away. The V call is TRBV7-9, the J call TRBJ2-5; 8 nucleotides agree with TRBD2. The V gene's germline CDR1 is SEHNR and CDR2 FQNEAQ (reference sequence). The CDR3 contains 15 residues. With 4 bases clipped from V and 9 bases from J, the junction kept 13 bases outside the gene matches. CDR3 sequence (DNA): TGTGCCAGCAGCTGGGGCGGGGGGCGTCGGGAGCCCCAGTACTTC. Encoded protein: CASSWGGGRREPQYF.

In this sample, this clonotype turned up a few times. V gene TRBV20-1 combines with J gene TRBJ2-7, with TRBD1 identical over 8 bases. Germline V gene data show CDR1 as DFQATT and CDR2 as SNEGSKA (reference sequence). The CDR3 is 13 residues long. V lost 2 bases, J lost 2 bases, and 2 bases stayed unmatched. The CDR3 DNA reads TGCAGTGCTAGAAGGGACAGGACCTACGAGCAGTACTTC. This codes for CSARRDRTYEQYF.

This clonotype came up many times. The chain links TRBV14 to TRBJ2-5; D is ambiguous. V shed 0 bases and J shed 2 bases, with 16 bases lying between them. The CDR3 loop spans 17 amino acids. Germline assignment: CDR1 SGHDN and CDR2 FVKESK. DNA for the CDR3: TGTGCCAGCAGCCAAGATCCATCTTTGATAGGACAAGAGACCCAGTACTTC. Its translation is CASSQDPSLIGQETQYF.

This clonotype occurred many times. J is TRBJ2-5 and V is TRBV7-9; D unclear. CDR3 size: 13 residues. Trimming stripped 5 bases from V and 4 bases from J, with 11 bases between. Per the germline V gene, CDR1 is SEHNR and CDR2 is FQNEAQ (reference sequence). The CDR3 region is CASSRTQTETQYF. The CDR3 bases are TGTGCCAGCAGCCGAACCCAGACAGAGACCCAGTACTTC.

This clonotype was recorded many times. The chain couples TRBV14 to TRBJ2-2; 11 bases are a match to TRBD2. Looked up from germline, CDR1 is SGHDN and CDR2 is FVKESK. The CDR3 loop spans 17 amino acids. Trimming at V came to 7 bases and at J to 1 base, leaving 8 bases not matched to a gene. The CDR3 nucleotides are TGTGCCAGCAAAGGTAGCGGGAGGGGAAGGAACACCGGGGAGCTGTTTTTT. This sequence encodes CASKGSGRGRNTGELFF.

The V and J genes are TRBV6-2 or TRBV6-3 and TRBJ2-7; D may correspond to TRBD1 or TRBD2 (5 bases each). V lost 6 bases and J 7 bases, leaving 22 bases between the germline ends. CDR3 length: 15 residues. Germline assignment: CDR1 MNHEY and CDR2 SVGEGT. This chain's CDR3 is CASRTRGRIREEQYF. In DNA, the CDR3 is TGTGCCAGCAGGACTCGGGGCCGAATTAGAGAGGAGCAGTACTTC.

This clonotype was recorded at least ten times. The rearrangement links TRBV5-1 to TRBJ2-2; D is tentatively TRBD1 or TRBD2 (6 bases each). The CDR3 contains 16 residues. Per germline, CDR1 SGHRS and CDR2 YFSETQ. The germline V and J ends were trimmed by 2 bases and 5 bases, with 16 bases remaining between them. Written as DNA, the CDR3 is TGCGCCAGCAGCTTTGGGGGGCTATCGTGGACCGGGGAGCTGTTTTTT. Protein sequence: CASSFGGLSWTGELFF.

This clonotype was seen at least ten times. The chain joins TRBV3-1 to TRBJ2-5, with D perhaps TRBD2 (5 bases). V was trimmed by 3 bases and J by 2 bases, leaving 7 bases between them. This CDR3 is 13 amino acids long. Germline V gene data show CDR1 as LGHDT and CDR2 as YNNKEL (reference sequence). CDR3 DNA sequence: TGTGCCAGCAGCCACCGAGGGCAAGAGACCCAGTACTTC. It is translated as CASSHRGQETQYF.

This clonotype showed up many times. The chain couples TRBV20-1 to TRBJ2-1; TRBD2 might be the D (7 bases). Trimming removed 2 bases from V and 0 bases from J, with 17 bases in between. The germline V gene has CDR1 DFQATT and CDR2 SNEGSKA (reference sequence). The CDR3 covers 17 residues. DNA of the CDR3: TGCAGTGCTAGATCCTTGGGGAGGGGGAGCTCCTACAATGAGCAGTTCTTC. Its translation is CSARSLGRGSSYNEQFF.

Many counts were recorded for this clonotype. The chain joins TRBV15 to TRBJ2-1, with TRBD2 matching 8 bases. V was clipped by 2 bases and J by 4 bases; unmatched bases: 13. Germline loops: CDR1 LNHNV, CDR2 YYDKDF (reference sequence). The length of the CDR3 is 18 residues. As DNA, the CDR3 is TGTGCCACCAGCAGAACAGGGTCCGGCGGGAGGCCTTACAATGAGCAGTTCTTC. Its translation is CATSRTGSGGRPYNEQFF.

The table lists this clonotype with many counts. V gene TRBV28 combines with J gene TRBJ2-2; a weak D match, TRBD1 (6 bases). The CDR3 runs to 16 residues. Trimming removed 3 bases at V and 4 bases at J, with 15 bases between. The germline V gene has CDR1 MDHEN and CDR2 SYDVKM. CDR3 in amino acids: CASSFGRGVRTGELFF. The DNA for the CDR3 is TGTGCCAGCAGTTTCGGCAGGGGAGTTCGCACCGGGGAGCTGTTTTTT.

The table lists this clonotype with many counts. The chain has TRBV28 and TRBJ1-5; maybe TRBD1 (6 bases). V dropped 3 bases and J dropped 7 bases, with 13 bases sitting between them. The germline CDR1 and CDR2 sequences are MDHEN and SYDVKM. CDR3 size: 14 residues. The CDR3 loop is CASSFGQRWQPQHF. As DNA, the CDR3 is TGTGCCAGCAGTTTCGGACAGAGGTGGCAGCCCCAGCATTTT.

This clonotype was seen many times. Written as DNA, the CDR3 is TGTGCCAGCAGCTTAGAGTCACCGCGCCCCTATGGCTACACCTTC. As protein: CASSLESPRPYGYTF. The chain joins TRBV7-2 to TRBJ1-2; unclear D gene. Germline CDR1 SGHTA, CDR2 FQGNSA. CDR3 length equals 15 residues. Deletions cut 1 base from V and 4 bases from J, with 13 bases between.

This clonotype showed up many times. The CDR3 DNA is TGTGCCAGTAATGGACAGGGGAACACTGAAGCTTTCTTT. The encoded protein is CASNGQGNTEAFF. The chain couples TRBV6-2 or TRBV6-3 to TRBJ1-1, with 8 bases that match TRBD1. CDR1 is MNHEY and CDR2 is SVGEGT in the germline V gene. V dropped 9 bases and J dropped 1; count of bases not matched to a gene: 4. The CDR3 extends over 13 amino acids.

The table lists this clonotype with many counts. This sequence joins TRBV12-3 or TRBV12-4 and TRBJ1-3, with D unresolved. CDR3 length equals 13 residues. Trimming stripped 2 bases from V and 4 bases from J, with 6 bases between. CDR3: CASSLFRGNTIYF. DNA of the CDR3: TGTGCCAGCAGTTTATTCAGGGGAAACACCATATATTTT.

This clonotype has at least ten counts. The chain couples TRBV20-1 to TRBJ2-5; D ambiguous. The CDR3 extends over 13 amino acids. Germline CDR1 is DFQATT and CDR2 is SNEGSKA (reference sequence). V was clipped by 4 bases and J by 4 bases, with 13 bases between them. The CDR3 loop reads CSATDRPPETQYF. The CDR3 region has the DNA TGCAGTGCTACGGATCGGCCGCCAGAGACCCAGTACTTC.

This clonotype was detected many times. The chain joins TRBV6-6 to TRBJ2-7; 10 bases match TRBD1. The trim removed 8 bases at V and 1 base at J, leaving 8 bases unmatched. CDR3 length: 15 residues. Per germline, CDR1 MNHNY and CDR2 SVGAGI (reference sequence). The CDR3 DNA reads as TGTGCCAGCGGGCTTGGACAGGGGGTTTCCTACGAGCAGTACTTC. This codes for CASGLGQGVSYEQYF.

This clonotype has at least ten counts. J is TRBJ2-5 and V is TRBV5-1, with D possibly TRBD2 on 6 matching bases. The CDR3 totals 15 residues. Germline V lookup: CDR1 SGHRS, CDR2 YFSETQ. V was shortened by 1 base and J by 2 bases, with 12 bases between the two germline ends. The DNA of the CDR3 is TGCGCCAGCAGCTTGTATCGGGAGAAGCAAGAGACCCAGTACTTC. This codes for CASSLYREKQETQYF.

This clonotype came up many times. The chain carries TRBV5-1 and TRBJ1-4, with unresolved D. V lost 0 bases to trimming and J lost 3 bases, with 9 bases between them. This CDR3 has 15 residues. Germline CDR1 and CDR2: SGHRS and YFSETQ. The CDR3 bases are TGCGCCAGCAGCTTGGGGGGTTCGGCTAATGAAAAACTGTTTTTT. It yields the protein CASSLGGSANEKLFF.

At least ten counts were recorded for this clonotype. V usage is TRBV28 and J usage is TRBJ2-7, with no clear D. In germline, CDR1 is MDHEN, CDR2 SYDVKM. With 9 bases removed from V and 0 bases from J, the gap between germline ends came to 15 bases. This CDR3 has 14 residues. The CDR3 nucleotides are TGTGCCAGTCATCCGACGGCTTCCTCCTACGAGCAGTACTTC. Translating it yields CASHPTASSYEQYF.

The sample holds many counts of this clonotype. This chain uses TRBV30 with TRBJ1-1, with TRBD1 matching over 7 bases. The CDR3 sequence is 15 residues long. V shed 2 bases, J shed 4 bases, and the junction held 10 bases outside the gene matches. CDR1 is GTSNPN, CDR2 SVGIG, per germline (reference sequence). CDR3: CAWSRSTGYGTEAFF. The CDR3 DNA reads TGTGCCTGGAGTAGATCGACAGGGTACGGCACTGAAGCTTTCTTT.

This clonotype was counted at least ten times. The chain carries TRBV29-1 and TRBJ2-7; tentatively, D is TRBD1 or TRBD2 (5 bases each). CDR3 length equals 14 residues. V lost 5 bases, J lost 2 bases, and 16 bases lay in between. Germline V gene data show CDR1 as SQVTM and CDR2 as ANQGSEA. The CDR3 nucleotides are TGCAGCGTTCAGGCCCGGGACGGACCCTACGAGCAGTACTTC. As protein: CSVQARDGPYEQYF.

This clonotype was counted at least ten times. The chain employs TRBV12-3 or TRBV12-4 and TRBJ1-6; 8 bases align to TRBD1. The ends lost 6 bases at V and 6 bases at J; junction bases unmatched: 7. CDR3 length: 15 residues. The CDR3 protein is CASRTRDRFNSPLHF. For the CDR3, the DNA is TGTGCCAGCAGAACCCGGGACAGGTTTAATTCACCCCTCCACTTT.

This clonotype was observed a handful of times. The V and J genes are TRBV11-2 and TRBJ2-1, with 8 bases that match TRBD1. CDR1 is SGHAT and CDR2 is FQNNGV in the germline V gene. The J segment lost 8 bases and the V segment lost 8 bases, leaving 8 bases of the junction unmatched. The CDR3 has 13 residues. The CDR3 region is CASGRQGIDEQFF. DNA for the CDR3: TGTGCCAGCGGCCGACAGGGGATCGATGAGCAGTTCTTC.

The chain couples TRBV7-2 to TRBJ1-2, with D possibly matching TRBD1 (5 bases). The CDR3 is 14 residues long. With 5 bases removed from V and 4 bases from J, the gap between germline ends came to 14 bases. Germline V gene data show CDR1 as SGHTA and CDR2 as FQGNSA. CDR3 region: CASSPMSQGYGYTF. The CDR3 DNA follows: TGTGCCAGCAGCCCAATGTCCCAGGGCTATGGCTACACCTTC.